These T cell receptor beta chains were read from a single sample in a study of T cell responses to AZD1222 COVID-19 vaccine. TCRdb's copy holds only in-frame clones and misses some; the assay was immunoSEQ multiplex PCR. The sample lists approximately 210,000 clones; approximately 90% were seen once. The sample in question was peripheral blood, obtained 28 days after the second AZD1222 dose. Receptors were obtained from an adult who received the AZD1222 COVID-19 vaccine. CDR3s include the opening cysteine and the closing phenylalanine or tryptophan. Fields, in order: clone size, V gene, CDR3 length, J gene, CDR3 protein. Rows give clone size only sometimes, using once, few, many, or a class for an expanded clone.

abundance: -
v_gene: TRBV4-2
len: 15
j_gene: TRBJ2-7
CDR3aa: CASSQGPSSSYEQYF

abundance: few
v_gene: TRBV9
len: 14
j_gene: TRBJ1-6
CDR3aa: CASSVSWGAGPLHF

abundance: -
v_gene: TRBV6-4
len: 15
j_gene: TRBJ2-1
CDR3aa: CASSVESGSRNEQFF

abundance: -
v_gene: TRBV27
len: 16
j_gene: TRBJ2-5
CDR3aa: CASSMIAGLPQETQYF

abundance: -
v_gene: TRBV11-3
len: 14
j_gene: TRBJ2-2
CDR3aa: CASTSGTYTGELFF

abundance: -
v_gene: TRBV11-2
len: 15
j_gene: TRBJ1-2
CDR3aa: CASSLVGQYAHGYTF

abundance: -
v_gene: TRBV29-1
len: 13
j_gene: TRBJ1-3
CDR3aa: CSVEGFSGNTIYF

abundance: -
v_gene: TRBV7-9
len: 15
j_gene: TRBJ2-1
CDR3aa: CASSPQGWVSNEQFF

abundance: -
v_gene: TRBV5-1
len: 14
j_gene: TRBJ1-5
CDR3aa: CASSLGVANQPQHF

abundance: -
v_gene: TRBV5-4
len: 13
j_gene: TRBJ2-7
CDR3aa: CASSYQQGYEQYF

abundance: few
v_gene: TRBV28
len: 13
j_gene: TRBJ1-3
CDR3aa: CASSLNLGNTIYF

abundance: few
v_gene: TRBV11-3
len: 13
j_gene: TRBJ2-7
CDR3aa: CASSLAQGREQYF

abundance: -
v_gene: TRBV24-1
len: 13
j_gene: TRBJ1-2
CDR3aa: CATSEGGVYGYTF

abundance: -
v_gene: TRBV19
len: 15
j_gene: TRBJ1-2
CDR3aa: CASTPPGGGNYGYTF

abundance: -
v_gene: TRBV7-6
len: 16
j_gene: TRBJ2-2
CDR3aa: CASSPGQGANTGELFF

abundance: -
v_gene: TRBV18
len: 13
j_gene: TRBJ1-1
CDR3aa: CASSPLTGDEAFF

abundance: -
v_gene: TRBV2
len: 15
j_gene: TRBJ2-2
CDR3aa: CASRGTSGSPGELFF

abundance: -
v_gene: TRBV7-3
len: 16
j_gene: TRBJ2-1
CDR3aa: CASSLYSGGDDNEQFF

abundance: -
v_gene: TRBV6-5
len: 15
j_gene: TRBJ1-1
CDR3aa: CASSRGLGKNTEAFF

abundance: few
v_gene: TRBV7-2
len: 15
j_gene: TRBJ2-7
CDR3aa: CASSLGGGGGYEQYF

abundance: -
v_gene: TRBV28
len: 18
j_gene: TRBJ2-1
CDR3aa: CASSFGGLAGDNYNEQFF

abundance: -
v_gene: TRBV5-1
len: 14
j_gene: TRBJ2-7
CDR3aa: CASSLSGGGYEQYF

abundance: few
v_gene: TRBV5-1
len: 17
j_gene: TRBJ2-1
CDR3aa: CASSLPLGGGLVDEQFF

abundance: -
v_gene: TRBV11-3
len: 13
j_gene: TRBJ2-1
CDR3aa: CASSLYSPGEQFF

abundance: -
v_gene: TRBV7-2
len: 15
j_gene: TRBJ2-1
CDR3aa: CASSPGLASLNEQFF

abundance: -
v_gene: TRBV9
len: 19
j_gene: TRBJ2-5
CDR3aa: CASSFNPGTSGEYQETQYF

abundance: -
v_gene: TRBV10-2
len: 18
j_gene: TRBJ2-1
CDR3aa: CASSESRLAGGVMYEQFF

abundance: -
v_gene: TRBV11-2
len: 12
j_gene: TRBJ1-2
CDR3aa: CASSRDRDSYTF

abundance: -
v_gene: TRBV7-7
len: 13
j_gene: TRBJ2-5
CDR3aa: CASSLSRQETQYF

abundance: -
v_gene: TRBV28
len: 16
j_gene: TRBJ2-3
CDR3aa: CASSFLVGQITDTQYF

abundance: -
v_gene: TRBV7-2
len: 13
j_gene: TRBJ1-5
CDR3aa: CASTGSSNQPQHF

abundance: -
v_gene: TRBV5-3
len: 16
j_gene: TRBJ1-6
CDR3aa: CARSSRQGSYNSPLHF

abundance: -
v_gene: TRBV6-5
len: 14
j_gene: TRBJ2-1
CDR3aa: CASSFLSSYNEQFF

abundance: -
v_gene: TRBV7-3
len: 12
j_gene: TRBJ2-3
CDR3aa: CASSSSGGSLYF

abundance: once
v_gene: TRBV15
len: 13
j_gene: TRBJ2-3
CDR3aa: CATGTRGVDTQYF

abundance: -
v_gene: TRBV12-3/TRBV12-4
len: 12
j_gene: TRBJ1-1
CDR3aa: CATKPIATEAFF

abundance: -
v_gene: TRBV6-4
len: 14
j_gene: TRBJ2-2
CDR3aa: CASSESDGTGELFF